Listed below are T cell receptor beta chains from one sample, sequenced in a study of CXCR3-negative and CXCR3-positive naive CD8 T cells. TCRdb re-called the 5' RACE reads and gives one entry per CDR3 protein, without DNA. The sample has around 150,000 distinct CDR3 sequences; the top ten hold 0.4% to 0.5%. Material: naive CXCR3+ CD8+ T cells from blood. These TCRs come from a human donor in good health. Some clones in this sample may be carry-over from other donors' samples. Both conserved end residues are part of each CDR3.

j_gene,v_gene,CDR3aa
TRBJ2-1,TRBV4-3,CASSQDGQINEQFF
TRBJ1-5,TRBV3-1,CASSLDSYSNQPQHF
TRBJ2-3,TRBV28,CASSYLDRGLAGDTQYF
TRBJ2-5,TRBV7-6,CACRRQGVETQYF
TRBJ1-1,TRBV13,CASSGGQGPEAFF
TRBJ1-4,TRBV6-5,CASRDGIATNEKLFF
TRBJ2-1,TRBV18,CASSLTLAGGAYNEQFF
TRBJ2-4,TRBV5-5,CASSSGPRWGDIQYF
TRBJ2-7,TRBV6-5,CASSYSTWIDHEQYF
TRBJ2-1,TRBV5-6,CASSFSPRGQETQYF
TRBJ2-1,TRBV7-7,CASSPGGPNEQFF
TRBJ2-3,TRBV29-1,CSAATGLGTDTQYF